One T cell receptor beta chain is described in this entry. Assay used: immunoSEQ multiplex PCR; TCRdb lists only in-frame clones, some missing. The sample has over 85,000 clones; approximately 68% are singletons. The CDR3 covers 15 residues. V was pared by 4 bases and J by 5 bases, with 12 bases between. Per the germline V gene, CDR1 is MDHEN and CDR2 is SYDVKM. These data originate in a study of blood T cell repertoires in COVID-19. At the level of the study: COVID-19 samples collected from the United States, Italy and Spain covered acute and convalescent phases. Nucleic acid was either cDNA or gDNA, and it came from T cells, B-cell-depleted T cells, or PBMCs.

This rearrangement joins TRBV28 to TRBJ1-6; D may be TRBD1 (6 bases). Sequencing was performed on peripheral blood. This sequence was found in a woman aged 55-75 years with acute or convalescent COVID-19. The chain's CDR3 is CASSSPGQDNSPLHF. CDR3 DNA sequence: TGTGCCAGCAGTTCCCCGGGACAAGATAATTCACCCCTCCACTTT. The full variable domain, rest sourced from reference TRBV28 and TRBJ1-6, is DVKVTQSSRYLVKRTGEKVFLECVQDMDHENMFWYRQDPGLGLRLIYFSYDVKMKEKGDIPEGYSVSREKKERFSLILESASTNQTSMYLCASSSPGQDNSPLHFGNGTRLTVT.